The rows below give T cell receptor beta chains drawn from one sample of a study of blood T cell repertoires in COVID-19. Only in-frame clones appear in the TCRdb table, and some are missing; sequencing was by immunoSEQ multiplex PCR. Seen here are about 58,000 clones, around 89% observed once, and the top ten hold roughly an eighth. The sequenced sample consisted of peripheral blood. The receptors derive from a woman in her fifties or sixties with active COVID-19. Both conserved end residues are part of each CDR3. The D gene is left open where the match is weak.

j_gene,v_gene,d_gene,CDR3nt,CDR3aa
TRBJ2-1,TRBV10-1,-,TGCGCCAACCCCACGGCGAGGCCCCCCCCTGATTTCTTC,CANPTARPPPDFF
TRBJ2-5,TRBV18,-,TGTGCCAGCTCTCGGGACACACAAGAGACCCAGTACTTC,CASSRDTQETQYF
TRBJ1-2,TRBV19,TRBD1,TGTGCCAGTATCGAGAAAGGTACAGGGGTCAACTATGGCTACACCTTC,CASIEKGTGVNYGYTF
TRBJ2-3,TRBV11-3,TRBD2,TGTGCCAGCAGCAAGACTAGCGGGGGCGGGGTAGATACGCAGTATTTT,CASSKTSGGGVDTQYF
TRBJ2-1,TRBV6-5,-,TGTGCCAGCAGCCGGGACTACAATGAGCAGTTCTTC,CASSRDYNEQFF
TRBJ2-1,TRBV7-9,-,TGTGCCAGCAGTAAAGAGGGCTACAATGAGCAGTTCTTC,CASSKEGYNEQFF
TRBJ1-4,TRBV4-1,TRBD1,TGCGCCAGCAGCCACACGACAGGGGATAATGAAAAACTGTTTTTT,CASSHTTGDNEKLFF
TRBJ2-3,TRBV19,TRBD2,TGTGCCAGCGGGGGGACTCTTAGCACAGATACGCAGTATTTT,CASGGTLSTDTQYF
TRBJ2-5,TRBV14,-,TGTGCCAGCAGGCTCGGTTGGCAAGAGACCCAGTACTTC,CASRLGWQETQYF
TRBJ1-2,TRBV7-2,-,TGTGCCAGCAGCTTAGTGCTCGCAGGGAAGAGTAACTATGGCTACACCTTC,CASSLVLAGKSNYGYTF
TRBJ2-1,TRBV6-5,TRBD1,TGTGCCAGCAGAACAGGGGACAATGAGCAGTTCTTC,CASRTGDNEQFF